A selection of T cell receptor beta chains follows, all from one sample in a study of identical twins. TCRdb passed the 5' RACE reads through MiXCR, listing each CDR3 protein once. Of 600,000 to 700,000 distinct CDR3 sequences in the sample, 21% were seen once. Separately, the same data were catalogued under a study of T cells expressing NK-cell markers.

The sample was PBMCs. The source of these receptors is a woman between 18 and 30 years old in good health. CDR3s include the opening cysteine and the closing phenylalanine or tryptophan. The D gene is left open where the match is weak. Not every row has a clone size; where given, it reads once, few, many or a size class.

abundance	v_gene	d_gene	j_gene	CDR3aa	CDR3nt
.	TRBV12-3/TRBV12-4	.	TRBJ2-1	CASSSLPSNEQFF	TGTGCCAGCAGTTCCCTCCCCAGCAATGAGCAGTTCTTC
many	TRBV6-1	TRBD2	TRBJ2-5	CASIGLAGRQVETQYF	TGTGCCAGCATCGGACTAGCGGGGCGGCAAGTAGAGACCCAGTACTTC
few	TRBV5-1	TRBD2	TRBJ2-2	CASRASGGANTGELFF	TGCGCCAGCAGGGCTAGCGGGGGCGCGAACACCGGGGAGCTGTTTTTT
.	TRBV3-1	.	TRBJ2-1	CASCKEVAWGPGSEQFF	TGTGCCTCCTGCAAGGAGGTAGCGTGGGGGCCTGGTAGTGAGCAGTTCTTC
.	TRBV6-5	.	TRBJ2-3	CASSYQGKDTQYF	TGTGCCAGCAGTTACCAAGGGAAAGATACGCAGTATTTT
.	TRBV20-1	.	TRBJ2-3	CSARQYVDTQYF	TGCAGTGCTAGACAATACGTAGATACGCAGTATTTT
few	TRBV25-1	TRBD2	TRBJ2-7	CASGEGWNEQYF	TGTGCCAGCGGGGAGGGGTGGAACGAGCAGTACTTC
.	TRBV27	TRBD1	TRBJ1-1	CASSFGTGVLTEAFF	TGTGCCAGCAGTTTCGGGACAGGGGTTTTGACTGAAGCTTTCTTT
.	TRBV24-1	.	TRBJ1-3	CATTQVSGIYF	TGTGCCACCACCCAGGTATCGGGGATATATTTT
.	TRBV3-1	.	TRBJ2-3	CASSQDRVFTDTQYF	TGTGCCAGCAGCCAAGATCGAGTTTTCACGGATACGCAGTATTTT
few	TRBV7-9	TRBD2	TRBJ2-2	CASSRTSGRAAGELFF	TGTGCCAGCAGCCGGACTAGCGGGAGGGCCGCCGGGGAGCTGTTTTTT
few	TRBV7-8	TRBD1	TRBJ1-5	CASSPTRTGRQPQHF	TGTGCCAGCAGCCCTACCAGGACAGGGCGACAGCCCCAGCATTTT
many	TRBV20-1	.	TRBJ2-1	CSASAPRPEQFF	TGCAGTGCTAGCGCCCCCCGCCCGGAGCAGTTCTTC
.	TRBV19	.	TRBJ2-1	CASRQGASYNEQFF	TGTGCCAGTAGACAGGGAGCCTCCTACAATGAGCAGTTCTTC
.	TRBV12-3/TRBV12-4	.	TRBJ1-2	CASSIAIGANYGYTF	TGTGCCAGCAGTATCGCGATAGGCGCTAACTATGGCTACACCTTC
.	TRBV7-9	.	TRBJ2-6	CATPLGSGANVLTF	TGTGCCACCCCACTCGGGTCCGGGGCCAACGTCCTGACTTTC
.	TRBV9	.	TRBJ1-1	CASSAYRTVNTEAFF	TGTGCCAGCAGCGCCTACAGGACAGTTAACACTGAAGCTTTCTTT
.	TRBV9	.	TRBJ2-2	CASSREIGFTGELFF	TGTGCCAGCAGCCGCGAAATAGGGTTCACCGGGGAGCTGTTTTTT
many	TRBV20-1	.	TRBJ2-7	CSARDPKTDYEQYF	TGCAGTGCTAGAGATCCCAAGACAGACTACGAGCAGTACTTC
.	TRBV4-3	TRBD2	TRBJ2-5	CASSQAGGASGETQYF	TGCGCCAGCAGCCAAGCTGGCGGGGCTAGCGGAGAGACCCAGTACTTC